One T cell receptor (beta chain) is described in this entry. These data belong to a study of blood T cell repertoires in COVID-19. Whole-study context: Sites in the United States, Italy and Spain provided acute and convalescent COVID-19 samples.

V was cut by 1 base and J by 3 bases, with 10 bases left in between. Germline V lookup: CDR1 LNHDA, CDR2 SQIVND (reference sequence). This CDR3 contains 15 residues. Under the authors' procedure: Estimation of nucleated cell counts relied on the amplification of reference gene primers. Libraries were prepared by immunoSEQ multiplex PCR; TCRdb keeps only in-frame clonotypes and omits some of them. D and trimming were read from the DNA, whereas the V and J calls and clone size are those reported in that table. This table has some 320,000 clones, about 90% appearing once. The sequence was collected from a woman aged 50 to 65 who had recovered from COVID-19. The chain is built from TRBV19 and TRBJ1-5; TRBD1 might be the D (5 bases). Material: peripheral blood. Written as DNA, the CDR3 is TGTGCCAGTAGTATAGTGTCCAGGGACAATCAGCCCCAGCATTTT. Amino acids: CASSIVSRDNQPQHF.